The 13 T cell receptor beta chains below all came from one sample that was sequenced in a study of STAT5B mutations in CD4+ large granular lymphocyte leukemia. Here immunoSEQ multiplex PCR was the method, and the copy in TCRdb shows in-frame clones only, minus some. This sample carries about 34,000 clones, about 91% of them seen once, and the ten largest clones take approximately 1%. The sample comprised CD4+ T cells from blood buffy coats. The receptor set was obtained from a human donor in good health.

This sequence joins TRBV29-1 and TRBJ2-4, with 7 bases aligning to TRBD2. Trimming removed 5 bases from V and 2 bases from J; junction bases left unmatched: 9. The germline CDR1 and CDR2 sequences are SQVTM and ANQGSEA. The CDR3 covers 15 residues. In DNA, the CDR3 is TGCAGCGTTCGAGGCGGGGGACCATCCAAAAACATTCAGTACTTC. Its protein is CSVRGGGPSKNIQYF.

The chain has TRBV28 and TRBJ1-5; TRBD1 is a possible D gene (6 bases). Deletions cut 1 base from V and 6 bases from J, with 10 bases between. The CDR3 consists of 14 residues. The germline V gene encodes CDR1 MDHEN and CDR2 SYDVKM. CDR3 nucleotide sequence: TGTGCCAGCAGTTTATCGGCAGGGGTTCAGCCCCAGCATTTT. Translated, it gives CASSLSAGVQPQHF.

As for this clone: A read error may account for a junction end that differs from germline. This chain joins TRBV10-3 and TRBJ2-5; TRBD2 matches 12 bases. The length of the CDR3 is 16 residues. The germline V gene has CDR1 ENHRY and CDR2 SYGVKD. CDR3 nucleotides: TGTGCCAGCAGTGGCGGACTAGCGGGGAAACAAGAGACCCAGTACTTC. Protein product: CASSGGLAGKQETQYF.

The rearrangement joins TRBV19 to TRBJ2-5, with 9 nucleotides matching TRBD1. Germline assignment: CDR1 LNHDA and CDR2 SQIVND (reference sequence). Losses at the gene ends were 4 bases for V and 5 bases for J; bases not matched to a gene: 8. The CDR3 length is 15 residues. CDR3 sequence reads: CASSTGTGRGETQYF. For the CDR3, the DNA is TGTGCCAGTAGTACCGGGACAGGGCGAGGCGAGACCCAGTACTTC.

The CDR3 DNA sequence: TGTGCTAGTGGTCCCGTGGCGGGGTCTAGGTACTTC. Encoded protein: CASGPVAGSRYF. The rearrangement links TRBV12-5 to TRBJ2-5, with D perhaps TRBD2 (6 bases). Germline CDR1 LGHNT, CDR2 FRNRAP. With 5 bases removed from V and 13 bases from J, the gap between germline ends came to 17 bases. The CDR3 totals 12 residues.

V and J are TRBV7-2 and TRBJ2-5, with 12 positions matching TRBD2. The CDR3 length is 17 residues. With V trimmed by 0 bases and J by 7 bases, 9 bases remained unmatched. Germline CDR1 is SGHTA and CDR2 is FQGNSA. CDR3 amino acids: CASSLAGLAGGVGTQYF. For the CDR3, the DNA is TGTGCCAGCAGCTTAGCGGGGCTAGCGGGAGGGGTGGGGACCCAGTACTTC.

The chain recombines TRBV7-9 with TRBJ2-7; TRBD2 agrees at 12 bases. Germline CDR1 reads SEHNR; CDR2 reads FQNEAQ (reference sequence). The CDR3 extends over 15 amino acids. V lost 1 base, J lost 4 bases, and 2 bases stayed unmatched. CDR3 loop: CASSLGLAGGYEQYF. CDR3 nucleotide sequence: TGTGCCAGCAGCTTAGGCCTAGCGGGAGGGTACGAGCAGTACTTC. Using reference TRBV7-9 and TRBJ2-7 for the parts outside the CDR3, the full variable domain is DTGVSQNPRHKITKRGQNVTFRCDPISEHNRLYWYRQTLGQGPEFLTYFQNEAQLEKSRLLSDRFSAERPKGSFSTLEIQRTEQGDSAMYLCASSLGLAGGYEQYFGPGTRLTVT.

V usage is TRBV10-2 and J usage is TRBJ2-5; TRBD2 might be the D (7 bases). Germline V lookup: CDR1 WSHSY, CDR2 SAAADI. Between the trimmed V and J ends, which lost 6 bases and 0 bases, there was a span of 14 bases. The CDR3 runs 15 residues. The DNA for the CDR3 is TGCGCCAGCAGGGGGGGGGCGGGAAACCAAGAGACCCAGTACTTC. Translation gives CASRGGAGNQETQYF.

The chain employs TRBV18 and TRBJ1-3; TRBD1 is a possible D gene (5 bases). This CDR3 comprises 16 residues. V gave up 6 bases and J gave up 0 bases, with 15 bases separating them. The germline V gene encodes CDR1 KGHSH and CDR2 LQKENI. The CDR3 DNA sequence: TGTGCCAGCTCGCCCGGGACGCTCAGCTCTGGAAACACCATATATTTT. The encoded protein is CASSPGTLSSGNTIYF.

In the case of this clone: Other nucleotide sequences in the sample specify the same CDR3. The rearrangement links TRBV20-1 to TRBJ2-7; 8 bases are a match to TRBD1. This CDR3 has 11 residues. The V gene's germline CDR1 is DFQATT and CDR2 SNEGSKA (reference sequence). Trimming removed 6 bases from V and 3 bases from J; junction bases left unmatched: 1. Here the CDR3 reads CSAGTGYEQYF. In DNA form, the CDR3 reads TGCAGTGCAGGGACAGGCTACGAGCAGTACTTC.

The table lists this clone with a count of one. This chain joins TRBV7-9 and TRBJ1-2; tentative D call: TRBD1 (5 bases). V was shortened by 3 bases and J by 6 bases, with 11 bases between the two germline ends. The CDR3 spans 13 residues. Germline lookup yields CDR1 SEHNR and CDR2 FQNEAQ (reference sequence). The CDR3 region is CASSFQGLNGYTF. The CDR3 DNA sequence: TGTGCCAGCAGCTTCCAGGGACTAAATGGCTACACCTTC. Using reference TRBV7-9 and TRBJ1-2 for the parts outside the CDR3, the full variable domain is DTGVSQNPRHKITKRGQNVTFRCDPISEHNRLYWYRQTLGQGPEFLTYFQNEAQLEKSRLLSDRFSAERPKGSFSTLEIQRTEQGDSAMYLCASSFQGLNGYTFGSGTRLTVV.

The rearrangement uses TRBV6-1 and TRBJ2-1, with 7 nucleotides matching TRBD1. Germline values: CDR1 MNHNS, CDR2 SASEGT. J lost 3 bases, V lost 4 bases, and 9 bases had no gene match. CDR3 length equals 16 residues. CDR3 sequence (DNA): TGTGCCAGCAGTGTCAACGCGGACAGGAGCTACAATGAGCAGTTCTTC. It encodes CASSVNADRSYNEQFF.

The CDR3 spells CASSTLSGETQYF. CDR3 DNA: TGTGCCAGCAGCACCTTAAGTGGGGAGACCCAGTACTTC. The rearrangement links TRBV7-9 to TRBJ2-5; D is undetermined. Germline lookup yields CDR1 SEHNR and CDR2 FQNEAQ (reference sequence). The length of the CDR3 is 13 residues. Trimming stripped 5 bases from V and 5 bases from J, with 12 bases between.